This T cell receptor beta chain was observed in a study of low-dose radiotherapy and immunotherapy resistance in tumors. Study as a whole: The authors gave intravenous cyclophosphamide 200 mg/m2 every two weeks, one day before radiation and immunotherapy.

Primers used for first-strand cDNA, a TRAV- and TRBV-specific set, covered both alpha and beta chains. TCR amplification used 20 to 25 PCR cycles, a constant-region primer and a V-primer adapter. In vitro transcription amplified isolated mRNA. MiXCR, run by TCRdb on the reads, gives a single entry per CDR3 protein. The table records around 100,000 distinct CDR3 sequences, 20% to 25% of them present only once. Described time point: after trial treatment. The treatment here: LDRT plus nivolumab, ipilimumab, low-dose cyclophosphamide and aspirin (RACIN trial). Ipilimumab, nivolumab, aspirin, low-dose cyclophosphamide and low-dose radiotherapy were administered to donors. Patients who could take part had advanced solid tumors with no tumor-infiltrating lymphocytes. Germline V lookup: CDR1 SGHDT, CDR2 YYEEEE. Trimming took 3 bases from V and 8 from J; bases not matched to a gene: 12. This CDR3 has 16 amino acids.

Ten or more counts support this clonotype. The J gene is TRBJ1-2, the V gene TRBV5-6; 11 bases agree with TRBD1. This receptor was taken from a female donor with ovarian cancer. The input for sequencing was PBMCs, taken after low-dose radiotherapy plus immunotherapy. CDR3: CASSSSGTGGVKGYTF. CDR3 nucleotides: TGTGCCAGCAGCTCCTCCGGGACAGGGGGAGTAAAGGGCTACACCTTC. Complete variable domain (other parts from reference TRBV5-6 and TRBJ1-2): DAGVTQSPTHLIKTRGQQVTLRCSPKSGHDTVSWYQQALGQGPQFIFQYYEEEERQRGNFPDRFSGHQFPNYSSELNVNALLLGDSALYLCASSSSGTGGVKGYTFGSGTRLTVV.